These 10 T cell receptor beta chains share one sample of origin, sequenced in a study of blood T cell repertoires in COVID-19. Sequenced by immunoSEQ multiplex PCR; TCRdb stores in-frame clones only, minus some. This table holds 250,000 to 300,000 clones, 89% found once. Input material: PBMCs or T cells enriched from blood (not recorded which). These receptors all stem from a middle-aged woman who had recovered from COVID-19.

The chain combines TRBV4-1 with TRBJ1-6, with D hard to call. Trimming removed 1 base at V and 4 bases at J, with 11 bases between. The CDR3 covers 16 residues. CDR1 is MGHRA and CDR2 is YSYEKL in the germline V gene. The CDR3 is CASSQGREAYNSPLHF. In nucleotides, the CDR3 is TGCGCCAGCAGCCAAGGTAGGGAGGCATATAATTCACCCCTCCACTTT.

The chain joins TRBV2 to TRBJ2-3; 7 nucleotides agree with TRBD2. This CDR3 contains 14 residues. With V trimmed by 7 bases and J by 0 bases, 4 bases remained unmatched. In germline, CDR1 is SNHLY, CDR2 FYNNEI. The CDR3 protein is CASTAGISTDTQYF. In nucleotides, the CDR3 is TGTGCCAGCACAGCGGGGATTAGCACAGATACGCAGTATTTT.

The chain employs TRBV7-8 and TRBJ1-1; the D is unclear. This CDR3 is 14 amino acids long. Trimming stripped 6 bases from V and 2 bases from J, with 13 bases between. Germline-derived CDR1 and CDR2 are SGHVS and FQNEAQ. The CDR3: CASRLELDNTEAFF. The CDR3 nucleotides are TGTGCCAGCAGGCTAGAGCTAGATAACACTGAAGCTTTCTTT.

The chain carries TRBV2 and TRBJ1-1; TRBD1 is a possible D gene (6 bases). The CDR3 extends over 14 amino acids. Trimming shortened V by 5 bases and J by 3 bases, and 13 bases separated the two germline ends. Looked up from germline, CDR1 is SNHLY and CDR2 is FYNNEI. The chain's CDR3 is CASSSQGRDTEAFF. The CDR3 DNA follows: TGTGCCAGCAGTTCACAGGGTAGGGACACTGAAGCTTTCTTT.

CDR3 residues: CASSKTLYVSGEQYF. The CDR3 DNA follows: TGTGCCAGCAGCAAAACCCTGTACGTGAGCGGGGAGCAGTACTTC. The V call is TRBV21-1, the J call TRBJ2-7; the table gives TRBD2 as D, unverified against the DNA. TRBV21-1 is assigned pseudogene status. The CDR3 runs 15 residues.

The gene calls are TRBV4-1 and TRBJ2-7; TRBD2 agrees at 10 bases. CDR3 length: 18 residues. With 5 bases clipped from V and 0 bases from J, the junction kept 13 bases outside the gene matches. Germline V gene sequence: CDR1 MGHRA, CDR2 YSYEKL. The CDR3 coding sequence is TGCGCCAGCAGCAGGTGGCTAGCGGGGGTTACAAGCTCCTACGAGCAGTACTTC. Translation gives CASSRWLAGVTSSYEQYF.

The chain couples TRBV5-8 to TRBJ1-4; TRBD1 matches 7 bases. From germline, CDR1 is SGHTS and CDR2 YDEGEE. Trimming took 1 base from V and 5 from J; bases not matched to a gene: 2. The CDR3 runs to 14 residues. As DNA, the CDR3 is TGTGCCAGCAGCTTGACGACAGGGAATGAAAAACTGTTTTTT. Its translation is CASSLTTGNEKLFF.

V gene TRBV6-5 combines with J gene TRBJ1-2, with 7 bases lining up with TRBD1. The CDR3 covers 13 residues. The germline V gene has CDR1 MNHEY and CDR2 SVGAGI. V trimming: 5 bases; J trimming: 3 bases; junction bases outside the gene matches: 3. The CDR3 DNA sequence: TGTGCCAGCAGTCTACAGGGGCACTATGGCTACACCTTC. Translating it yields CASSLQGHYGYTF.

The V gene is TRBV18, the J gene TRBJ2-1; 10 nucleotides match TRBD2. Trimming at V came to 5 bases and at J to 12 bases, leaving 10 bases not matched to a gene. Germline CDR1 is KGHSH and CDR2 is LQKENI. CDR3 length: 14 residues. This CDR3 is CASSGLAGARAQFF. The CDR3 coding sequence is TGTGCCAGCTCAGGCCTAGCGGGAGCCAGAGCGCAGTTCTTC.

This clone was seen a single time. The V and J genes are TRBV19 and TRBJ2-1; D might be TRBD2 (5 bases). V was trimmed by 9 bases and J by 4 bases, leaving 16 bases between them. The CDR3 has 14 amino acids. Germline CDR1 and CDR2: LNHDA and SQIVND (reference sequence). For the CDR3, the DNA is TGTGCCAGCCGACAATCCCGGGGTTACAATGAGCAGTTCTTC. Amino acids: CASRQSRGYNEQFF.